The present entry profiles one T cell receptor (beta chain) with its context. These data belong to a study of blood T cell repertoires in COVID-19. Study at large: From the United States, Italy and Spain came samples of acute and convalescent COVID-19. Sources were T cells, B-cell-depleted T cells, or PBMCs; the material itself was cDNA or gDNA.

The V and J ends lost 0 bases and 6 bases respectively, with 12 bases between them. The CDR3 length is 14 residues. Looked up from germline, CDR1 is MNHNY and CDR2 is SVGAGI (reference sequence). Original processing notes: From reference gene primer amplification, estimates of nucleated cell counts were derived. Data came from immunoSEQ multiplex PCR; TCRdb stores just in-frame clones and leaves some out. The DNA was the basis for D and trimming; V, J and clone size are from that table. Among 250,000 to 350,000 clones listed, about 89% were seen once. The clonotype comes from a man aged 30 to 45 with acute or convalescent COVID-19. Source material: peripheral blood. V and J are TRBV6-6 and TRBJ2-7; tentatively, D is TRBD2 (5 bases). The CDR3 protein is CASSYSTTSGEQYF. The CDR3 DNA follows: TGTGCCAGCAGTTACTCGACTACTAGTGGCGAGCAGTACTTC.